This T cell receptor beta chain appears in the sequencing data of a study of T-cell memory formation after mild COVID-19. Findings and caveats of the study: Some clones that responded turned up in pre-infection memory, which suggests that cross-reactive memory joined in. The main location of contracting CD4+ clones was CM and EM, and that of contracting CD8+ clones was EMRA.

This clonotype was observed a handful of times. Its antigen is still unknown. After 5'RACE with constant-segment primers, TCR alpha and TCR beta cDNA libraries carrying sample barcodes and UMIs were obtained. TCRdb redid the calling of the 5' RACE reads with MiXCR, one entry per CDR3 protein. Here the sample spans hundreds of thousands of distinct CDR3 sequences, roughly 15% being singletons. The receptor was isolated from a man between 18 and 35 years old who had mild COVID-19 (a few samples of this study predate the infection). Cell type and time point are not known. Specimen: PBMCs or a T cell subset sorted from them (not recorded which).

CDR3 bases: TGTGCCAGCAGCTTGGACAGAGGATTGTTCGGTGGCCAGTACTTC. It translates to CASSLDRGLFGGQYF. This chain connects TRBV7-9 to TRBJ2-5, with D possibly TRBD1 on 6 matching bases. V was pared by 3 bases and J by 10 bases, with 21 bases between. The germline CDR1 and CDR2 sequences are SEHNR and FQNEAQ (reference sequence). The CDR3 totals 15 residues.